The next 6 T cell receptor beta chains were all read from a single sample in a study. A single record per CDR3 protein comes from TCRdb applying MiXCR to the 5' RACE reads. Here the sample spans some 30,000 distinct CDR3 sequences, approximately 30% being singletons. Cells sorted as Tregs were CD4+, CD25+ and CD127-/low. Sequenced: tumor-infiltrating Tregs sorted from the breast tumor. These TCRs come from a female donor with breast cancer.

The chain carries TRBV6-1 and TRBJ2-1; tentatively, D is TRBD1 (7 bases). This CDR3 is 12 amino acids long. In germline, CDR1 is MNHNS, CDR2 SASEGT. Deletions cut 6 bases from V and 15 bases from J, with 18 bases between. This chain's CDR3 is CASSLSGGGGFF. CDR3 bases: TGTGCCAGCAGCCTGTCAGGGGGAGGTGGGTTCTTC.

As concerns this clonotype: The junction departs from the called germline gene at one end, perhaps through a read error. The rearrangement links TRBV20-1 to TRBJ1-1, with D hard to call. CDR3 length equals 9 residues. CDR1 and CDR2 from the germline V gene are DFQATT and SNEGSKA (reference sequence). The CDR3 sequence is CSADTTLGF. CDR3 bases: TGCAGTGCTGACACGACATTAGGGTTT.

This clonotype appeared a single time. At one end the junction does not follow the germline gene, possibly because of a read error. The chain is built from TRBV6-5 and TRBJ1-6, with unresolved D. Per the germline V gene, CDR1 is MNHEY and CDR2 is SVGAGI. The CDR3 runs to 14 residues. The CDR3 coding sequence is TGTGCCAGCAGTTTCGGTAGTAAGGTTTCACCCCTCCACTTC. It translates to CASSFGSKVSPLHF.

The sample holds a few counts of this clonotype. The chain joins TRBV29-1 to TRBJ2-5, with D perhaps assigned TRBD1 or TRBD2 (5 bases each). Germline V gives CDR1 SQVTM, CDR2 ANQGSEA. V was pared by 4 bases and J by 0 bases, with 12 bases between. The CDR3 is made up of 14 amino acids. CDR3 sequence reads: CSVGDGWYQETQYF. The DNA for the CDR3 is TGCAGCGTTGGGGACGGTTGGTACCAAGAGACCCAGTACTTC.

The CDR3 DNA follows: TGCAGCGTGCGAGGGCTCAGGGGTAATGAGCAGTTCTTC. It is translated as CSVRGLRGNEQFF. The rearrangement links TRBV29-1 to TRBJ2-1; weak D call: TRBD1 (6 bases). There are 13 residues in the CDR3. The V gene lost 6 bases and the J gene lost 7 bases, with 16 bases spanning the gap. Germline V gene lookup returns CDR1 SQVTM and CDR2 ANQGSEA.

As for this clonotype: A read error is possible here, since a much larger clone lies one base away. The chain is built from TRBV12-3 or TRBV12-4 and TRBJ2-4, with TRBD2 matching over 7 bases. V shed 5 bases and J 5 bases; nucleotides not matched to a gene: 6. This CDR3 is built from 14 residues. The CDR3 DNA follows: TGTGCCAGCAGTAAAGATGGGGGGGAAAACATTCAGTACTTC. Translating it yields CASSKDGGENIQYF.